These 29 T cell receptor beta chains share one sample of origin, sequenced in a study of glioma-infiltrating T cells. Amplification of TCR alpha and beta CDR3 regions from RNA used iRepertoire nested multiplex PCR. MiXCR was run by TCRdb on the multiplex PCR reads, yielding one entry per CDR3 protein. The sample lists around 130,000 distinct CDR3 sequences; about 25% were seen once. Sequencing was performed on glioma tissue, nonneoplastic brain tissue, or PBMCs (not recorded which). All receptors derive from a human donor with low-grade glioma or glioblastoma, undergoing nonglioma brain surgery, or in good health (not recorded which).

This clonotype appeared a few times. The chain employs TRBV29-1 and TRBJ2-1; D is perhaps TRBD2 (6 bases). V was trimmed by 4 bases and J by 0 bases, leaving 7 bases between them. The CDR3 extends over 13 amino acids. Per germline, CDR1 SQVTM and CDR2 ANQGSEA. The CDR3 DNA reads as TGCAGCGTTGGTAGCGGCTCCTACAATGAGCAGTTCTTC. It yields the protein CSVGSGSYNEQFF.

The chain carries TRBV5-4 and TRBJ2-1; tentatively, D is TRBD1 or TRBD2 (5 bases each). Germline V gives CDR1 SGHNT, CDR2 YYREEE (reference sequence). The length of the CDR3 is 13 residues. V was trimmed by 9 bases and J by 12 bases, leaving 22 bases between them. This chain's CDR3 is CATSWGYYLTQFF. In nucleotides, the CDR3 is TGTGCCACCTCCTGGGGGTACTACTTAACGCAGTTCTTC. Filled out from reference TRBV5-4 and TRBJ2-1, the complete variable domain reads ETGVTQSPTHLIKTRGQQVTLRCSSQSGHNTVSWYQQALGQGPQFIFQYYREEENGRGNFPPRFSGLQFPNYSSELNVNALELDDSALYLCATSWGYYLTQFFGPGTRLTVL.

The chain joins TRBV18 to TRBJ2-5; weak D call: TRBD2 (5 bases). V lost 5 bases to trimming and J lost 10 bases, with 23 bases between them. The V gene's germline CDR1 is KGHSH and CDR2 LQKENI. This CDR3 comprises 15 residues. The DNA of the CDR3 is TGTGCCAGCTCAGACCGGGGTATTGGGTTCGCGGACCAGTACTTC. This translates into CASSDRGIGFADQYF.

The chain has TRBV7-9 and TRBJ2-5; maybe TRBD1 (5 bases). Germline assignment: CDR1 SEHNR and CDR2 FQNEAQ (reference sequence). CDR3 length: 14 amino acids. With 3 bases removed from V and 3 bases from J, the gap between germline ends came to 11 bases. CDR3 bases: TGTGCCAGCAGCTTTCCGCAGGGAAAAGAGACCCAGTACTTC. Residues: CASSFPQGKETQYF.

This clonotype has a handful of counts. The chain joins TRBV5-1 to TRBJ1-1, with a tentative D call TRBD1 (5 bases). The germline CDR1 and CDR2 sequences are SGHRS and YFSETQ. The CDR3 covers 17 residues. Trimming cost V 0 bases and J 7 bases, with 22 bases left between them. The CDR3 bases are TGCGCCAGCAGCTTGGAGCGGCAAGGGGCTGGCCACCTTGAAGCTTTCTTT. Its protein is CASSLERQGAGHLEAFF.

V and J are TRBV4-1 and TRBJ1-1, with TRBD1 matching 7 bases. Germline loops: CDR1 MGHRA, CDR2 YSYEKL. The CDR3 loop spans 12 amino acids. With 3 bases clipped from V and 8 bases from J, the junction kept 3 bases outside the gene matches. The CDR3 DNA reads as TGCGCCAGCAGCCAGAACAGGGGAGAAGCTTTCTTT. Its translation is CASSQNRGEAFF.

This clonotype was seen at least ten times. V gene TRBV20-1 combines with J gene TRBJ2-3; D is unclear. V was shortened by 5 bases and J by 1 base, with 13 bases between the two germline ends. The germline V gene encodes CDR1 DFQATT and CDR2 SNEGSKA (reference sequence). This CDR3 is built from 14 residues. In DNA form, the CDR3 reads TGCAGTGCTGGGCCCTTAAGTGGCACAGATACGCAGTATTTT. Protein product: CSAGPLSGTDTQYF.

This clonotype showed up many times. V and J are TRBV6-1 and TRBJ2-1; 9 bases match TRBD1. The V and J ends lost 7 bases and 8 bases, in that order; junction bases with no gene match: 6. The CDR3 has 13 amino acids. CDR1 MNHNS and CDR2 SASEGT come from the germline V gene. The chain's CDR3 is CASTHRGRDEQFF. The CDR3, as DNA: TGTGCCAGCACCCACAGGGGGCGGGATGAGCAGTTCTTC.

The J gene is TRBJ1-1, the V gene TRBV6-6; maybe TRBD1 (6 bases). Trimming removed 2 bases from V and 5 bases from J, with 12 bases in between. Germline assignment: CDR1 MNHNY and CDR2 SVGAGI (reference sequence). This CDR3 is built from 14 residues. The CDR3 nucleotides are TGTGCCAGCAGTTACGTCACGAGGGGGACTGAAGCTTTCTTT. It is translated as CASSYVTRGTEAFF.

The DNA for the CDR3 is TGTGCCACCAGTGATTTCTACGACAGCTACAATGAGCAGTTCTTC. Its translation: CATSDFYDSYNEQFF. The J gene is TRBJ2-1, the V gene TRBV24-1; the D gene is possibly TRBD1 (5 bases). V was cut by 1 base and J by 3 bases, with 9 bases left in between. The CDR3 totals 15 residues. The germline gives CDR1 KGHDR, CDR2 SFDVKD.

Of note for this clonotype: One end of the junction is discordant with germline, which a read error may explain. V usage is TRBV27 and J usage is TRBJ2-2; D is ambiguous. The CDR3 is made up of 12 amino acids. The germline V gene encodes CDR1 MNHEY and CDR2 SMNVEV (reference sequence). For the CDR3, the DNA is TGTGCCAGCAGTTCTGTCACCTGGGAGCTGTTTTTT. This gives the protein CASSSVTWELFF.

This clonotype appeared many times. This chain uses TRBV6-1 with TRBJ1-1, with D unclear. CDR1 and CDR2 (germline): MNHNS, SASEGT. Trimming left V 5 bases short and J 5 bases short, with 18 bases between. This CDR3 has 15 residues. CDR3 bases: TGTGCCAGCAGTTCCCGACCTGCTCAAGGGACTGAAGCTTTCTTT. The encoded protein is CASSSRPAQGTEAFF.

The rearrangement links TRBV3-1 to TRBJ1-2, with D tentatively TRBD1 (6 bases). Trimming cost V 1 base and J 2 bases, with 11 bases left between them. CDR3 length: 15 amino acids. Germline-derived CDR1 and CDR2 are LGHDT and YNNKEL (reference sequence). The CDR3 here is CASSQADRENYGYTF. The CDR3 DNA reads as TGTGCCAGCAGCCAAGCGGACAGAGAGAACTATGGCTACACCTTC.

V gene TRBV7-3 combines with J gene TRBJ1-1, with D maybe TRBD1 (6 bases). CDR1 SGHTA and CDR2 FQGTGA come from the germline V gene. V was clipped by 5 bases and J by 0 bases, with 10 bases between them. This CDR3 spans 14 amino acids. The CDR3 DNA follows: TGTGCCAGCAGCGCAACAGGGATGAACACTGAAGCTTTCTTT. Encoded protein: CASSATGMNTEAFF.

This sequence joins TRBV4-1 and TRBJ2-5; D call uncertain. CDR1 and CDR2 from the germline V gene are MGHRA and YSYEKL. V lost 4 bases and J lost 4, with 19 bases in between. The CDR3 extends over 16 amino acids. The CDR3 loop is CASSRDHEIRVETQYF. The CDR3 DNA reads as TGCGCCAGCAGCCGAGACCACGAGATCCGAGTAGAGACCCAGTACTTC.

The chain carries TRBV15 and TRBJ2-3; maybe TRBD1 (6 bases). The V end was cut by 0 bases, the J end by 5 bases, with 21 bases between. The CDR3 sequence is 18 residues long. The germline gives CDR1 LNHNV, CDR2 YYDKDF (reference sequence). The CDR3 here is CATSRDSIGRGILDTQYF. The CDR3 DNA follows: TGTGCCACCAGCAGAGATAGTATTGGCAGGGGTATTTTAGATACGCAGTATTTT.

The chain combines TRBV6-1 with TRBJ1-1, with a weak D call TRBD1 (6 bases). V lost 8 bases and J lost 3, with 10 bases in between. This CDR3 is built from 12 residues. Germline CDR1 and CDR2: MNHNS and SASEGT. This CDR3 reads CASGRGHTEAFF. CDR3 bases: TGTGCCAGCGGCAGGGGTCACACTGAAGCTTTCTTT.

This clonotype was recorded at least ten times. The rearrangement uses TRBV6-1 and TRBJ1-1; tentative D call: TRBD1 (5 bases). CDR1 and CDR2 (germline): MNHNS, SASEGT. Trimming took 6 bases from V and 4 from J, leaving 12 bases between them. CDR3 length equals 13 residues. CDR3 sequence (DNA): TGTGCCAGCAGGCGTTGGGGGGTCACTGAAGCTTTCTTT. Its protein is CASRRWGVTEAFF.

Here the CDR3 reads CASSDVGGPADTQYF. CDR3 coding DNA: TGTGCCAGCAGTGATGTCGGGGGTCCTGCAGATACGCAGTATTTT. J is TRBJ2-3 and V is TRBV6-6, with a weak D call TRBD2 (6 bases). The CDR3 runs 15 residues. The ends were cut back, 5 bases at V and 4 bases at J, with 16 bases in the middle. CDR1 MNHNY and CDR2 SVGAGI come from the germline V gene (reference sequence).

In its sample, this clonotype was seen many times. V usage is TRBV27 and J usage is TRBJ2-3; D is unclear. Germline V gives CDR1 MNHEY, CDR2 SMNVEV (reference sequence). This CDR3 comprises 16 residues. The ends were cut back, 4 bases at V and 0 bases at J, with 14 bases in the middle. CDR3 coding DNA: TGTGCCAGCAGTTCTGTGCAGTCGGTAAGCACAGATACGCAGTATTTT. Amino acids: CASSSVQSVSTDTQYF.

CDR3 sequence reads: CAASGTDAYEQYV. In nucleotides, the CDR3 is TGTGCCGCCTCCGGGACAGACGCGTACGAGCAGTACGTC. The chain joins TRBV6-1 to TRBJ2-7; 7 positions match TRBD1. Germline assignment: CDR1 MNHNS and CDR2 SASEGT. With V trimmed by 11 bases and J by 4 bases, 11 bases remained unmatched. The CDR3 contains 13 residues.

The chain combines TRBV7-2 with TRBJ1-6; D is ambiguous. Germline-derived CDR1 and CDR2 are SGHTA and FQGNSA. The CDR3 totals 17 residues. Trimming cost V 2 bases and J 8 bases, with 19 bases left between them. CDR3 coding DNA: TGTGCCAGCAGCTTATGGGCCGTCGGGGAGGGTTATTCACCCCTCCACTTT. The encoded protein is CASSLWAVGEGYSPLHF.

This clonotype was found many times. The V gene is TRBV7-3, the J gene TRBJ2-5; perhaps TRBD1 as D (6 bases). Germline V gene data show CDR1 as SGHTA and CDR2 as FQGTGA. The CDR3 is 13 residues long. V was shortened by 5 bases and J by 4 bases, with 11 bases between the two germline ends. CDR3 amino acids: CASSLQGVETQYF. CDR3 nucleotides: TGTGCCAGCAGCCTACAGGGAGTAGAGACCCAGTACTTC.

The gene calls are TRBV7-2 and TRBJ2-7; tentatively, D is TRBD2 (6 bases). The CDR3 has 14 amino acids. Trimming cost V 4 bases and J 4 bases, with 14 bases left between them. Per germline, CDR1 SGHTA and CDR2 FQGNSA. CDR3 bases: TGTGCCAGCAGCTGGTTCGCGGGGTATTACGAGCAGTACGTC. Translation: CASSWFAGYYEQYV.

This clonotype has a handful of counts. CDR3 sequence: CASSQGLQVNTEAFF. The CDR3 DNA is TGTGCCAGCAGCCAAGGGTTACAAGTGAACACTGAAGCTTTCTTT. The chain joins TRBV3-1 to TRBJ1-1; D gene ambiguous. Trimming pared 1 base from V and 0 bases from J, leaving 9 bases between. Germline-derived CDR1 and CDR2 are LGHDT and YNNKEL (reference sequence). The CDR3 runs 15 residues.

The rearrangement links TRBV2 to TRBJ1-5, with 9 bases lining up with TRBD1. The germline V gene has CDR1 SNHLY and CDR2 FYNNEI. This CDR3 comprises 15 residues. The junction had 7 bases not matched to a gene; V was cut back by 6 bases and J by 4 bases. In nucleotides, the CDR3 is TGTGCCAGCAGCGCTGGGACAGGGCGGAATCAGCCCCAGCATTTT. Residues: CASSAGTGRNQPQHF.

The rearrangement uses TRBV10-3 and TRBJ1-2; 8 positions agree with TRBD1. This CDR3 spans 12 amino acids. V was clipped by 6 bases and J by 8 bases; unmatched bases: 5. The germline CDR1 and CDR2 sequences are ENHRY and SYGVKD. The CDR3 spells CAIRGTGKGYTF. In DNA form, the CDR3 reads TGTGCCATCAGGGGGACAGGAAAGGGCTACACCTTC.

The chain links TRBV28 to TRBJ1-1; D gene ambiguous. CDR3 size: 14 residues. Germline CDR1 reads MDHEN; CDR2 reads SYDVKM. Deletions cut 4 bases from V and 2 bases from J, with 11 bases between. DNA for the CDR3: TGTGCCAGCAGTTCCCTTTTCCCCAACACTGAAGCTTTCTTT. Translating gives CASSSLFPNTEAFF.

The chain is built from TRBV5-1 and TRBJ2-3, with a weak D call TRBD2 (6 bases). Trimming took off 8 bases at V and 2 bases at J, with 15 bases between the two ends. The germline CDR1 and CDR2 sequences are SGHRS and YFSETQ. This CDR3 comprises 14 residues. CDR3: CASAEGRITDTQYF. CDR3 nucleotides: TGCGCCAGTGCGGAGGGCCGAATCACAGATACGCAGTATTTT. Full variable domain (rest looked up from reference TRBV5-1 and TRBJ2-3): KAGVTQTPRYLIKTRGQQVTLSCSPISGHRSVSWYQQTPGQGLQFLFEYFSETQRNKGNFPGRFSGRQFSNSRSEMNVSTLELGDSALYLCASAEGRITDTQYFGPGTRLTVL.